Following are 6 T cell receptor beta chains from one sample sequenced in a study of beta chain features in type 1 diabetes. All of the isolated RNA was reverse transcribed, so expressed TCRB transcripts were sequenced. The method was immunoSEQ multiplex PCR; TCRdb's version includes in-frame clones alone and lacks a portion of them. The table shows more than 110,000 clones, with 6.5% to 8.5% occurring only once. The source material was central memory CD4+ T cells from blood. Receptors originate from a woman in her 30s in good health.

The V call is TRBV18, the J call TRBJ2-1; 8 bases match TRBD1. Germline V gene sequence: CDR1 KGHSH, CDR2 LQKENI. With V trimmed by 2 bases and J by 8 bases, 11 bases remained unmatched. The CDR3 sequence is 16 residues long. DNA for the CDR3: TGTGCCAGCTCACCAGCAGGACAGGGAGTTGGCGATGAGCAGTTCTTC. As protein: CASSPAGQGVGDEQFF.

The CDR3 DNA is TGTGCCAGCAGGGGGGGGACATCAAATCAGCCCCAGCATTTT. As protein: CASRGGTSNQPQHF. V is TRBV2 and J is TRBJ1-5; maybe TRBD1 (6 bases). The CDR3 contains 14 residues. Trimming took 6 bases from V and 4 from J, leaving 13 bases between them. CDR1 is SNHLY and CDR2 is FYNNEI in the germline V gene. The whole variable domain, filled in from reference TRBV2 and TRBJ1-5, reads EPEVTQTPSHQVTQMGQEVILRCVPISNHLYFYWYRQILGQKVEFLVSFYNNEISEKSEIFDDQFSVERPDGSNFTLKIRSTKLEDSAMYFCASRGGTSNQPQHFGDGTRLSIL.

V usage is TRBV21-1 and J usage is TRBJ2-2; the table's D call, TRBD2, has no DNA check behind it. TRBV21-1 is shown as a pseudogene. The CDR3 extends over 18 amino acids. This CDR3 reads CASSNGLAGGPNTGELFF. In DNA form, the CDR3 reads TGTGCCAGCAGCAATGGACTAGCGGGAGGGCCGAACACCGGGGAGCTGTTTTTT.

The chain is built from TRBV6-4 and TRBJ2-3; D is uncertain. Trimming removed 4 bases from V and 1 base from J, with 12 bases in between. Germline V gene data show CDR1 as MRHNA and CDR2 as SNTAGT. This CDR3 is built from 15 residues. The CDR3 nucleotides read TGTGCCAGCAGTGCGAAAGAGGCCGGCACAGATACGCAGTATTTT. Residues: CASSAKEAGTDTQYF.

The chain joins TRBV18 to TRBJ2-7, with D maybe TRBD2 (6 bases). Germline V CDR1 and CDR2: KGHSH, LQKENI. The CDR3 sequence is 15 residues long. V was trimmed by 5 bases and J by 2 bases, leaving 16 bases between them. The CDR3 nucleotides are TGTGCCAGCTCAGCCAACCCGGGGGAAACCTACGAGCAGTACTTC. Protein: CASSANPGETYEQYF.

The chain combines TRBV28 with TRBJ2-1; 10 bases match TRBD2. The CDR3 covers 17 residues. CDR1 and CDR2 from the germline V gene are MDHEN and SYDVKM. With V trimmed by 6 bases and J by 7 bases, 15 bases remained unmatched. The CDR3 protein is CASSHSLTSGWGNEQFF. In DNA, the CDR3 is TGTGCCAGCAGCCACAGCTTGACTAGCGGGTGGGGAAATGAGCAGTTCTTC.